Shown below are 28 T cell receptor beta chains from a single sample sequenced in a study of blood T cells in healthy people across ages. Sample-barcoded 5' priming and a J-beta primer mix drove a second PCR of about 6 to 12 cycles. TCRdb reanalysed the 5' RACE reads using MiXCR and keeps one entry per CDR3 protein. The table lists 800,000 to 950,000 distinct CDR3 sequences, roughly 28% of them singletons, with roughly 10% in the top ten. Another study also made use of these data, one on T cells of mothers and their children.

Sequenced: blood. The receptor set was obtained from a woman aged 40-49 years in good health.

The chain carries TRBV20-1 and TRBJ1-1; perhaps TRBD1 as D (5 bases). The ends were cut back, 6 bases at V and 8 bases at J, with 16 bases in the middle. CDR1 and CDR2 from the germline V gene are DFQATT and SNEGSKA (reference sequence). CDR3 length equals 12 residues. For the CDR3, the DNA is TGCAGTGCCCTGACAGATATCCGGGAAGCTTTCTTT. As protein: CSALTDIREAFF.

This clonotype was detected a few times. This sequence may be a read error, since a much larger clone differs from it by one base. The genes are TRBV6-2 or TRBV6-3 and TRBJ2-7; D possibly uses TRBD1 or TRBD2 (5 bases each). This CDR3 is 17 amino acids long. CDR1 is MNHEY, CDR2 SVGEGT, per germline. The CDR3 loop reads CASSYSRGRTPLYELYF. In DNA, the CDR3 is TGTGCCAGCAGTTACAGTAGGGGACGGACCCCCCTCTACGAGCTGTACTTC.

The rearrangement links TRBV4-3 to TRBJ2-7; no definite D call. The DNA end lines up better with TRBJ2-5; the J call may be wrong. This CDR3 comprises 13 residues. Germline loops: CDR1 LGHNA, CDR2 YSLEER. Here the CDR3 reads CASSQRLSETQYF. DNA for the CDR3: TGCGCCAGCAGCCAAAGACTCTCGGAGACCCAGTACTTC.

This clonotype was detected a few times. This chain uses TRBV27 with TRBJ2-4; 8 positions agree with TRBD2. This CDR3 comprises 16 residues. Unmatched junction bases numbered 7, after V lost 6 bases and J lost 0 bases. The germline gives CDR1 MNHEY, CDR2 SMNVEV (reference sequence). The CDR3 coding sequence is TGTGCCAGCAGCCCGGGGGGGGTTATAGCCAAAAACATTCAGTACTTC. Its protein is CASSPGGVIAKNIQYF.

In regard to this clonotype: A much larger clonotype is one base distant, so this may be a read error. This chain joins TRBV4-1 and TRBJ1-2; no definite D call. The CDR3 spans 13 residues. Germline lookup yields CDR1 MGHRA and CDR2 YSYEKL. The CDR3 region has the DNA TGCGCCAGCGGCCAACTCAGTGCCTATGGCTACACCTTC. It is translated as CASGQLSAYGYTF.

This clonotype has more than one count but fewer than ten. The chain is built from TRBV6-5 and TRBJ1-2, with TRBD1 matching over 8 bases. The CDR3 totals 15 residues. V was clipped by 0 bases and J by 6 bases; unmatched bases: 6. Germline assignment: CDR1 MNHEY and CDR2 SVGAGI. The CDR3 sequence: CASSYSNRGFDGYTF. CDR3 in DNA: TGTGCCAGCAGTTACTCGAACAGGGGGTTTGATGGCTACACCTTC.

This clonotype was seen a handful of times. The V gene is TRBV5-6, the J gene TRBJ2-1; no clear D gene. Germline V lookup: CDR1 SGHDT, CDR2 YYEEEE. Trimming shortened V by 0 bases and J by 8 bases, and 9 bases separated the two germline ends. The CDR3 has 13 amino acids. As DNA, the CDR3 is TGTGCCAGCAGCTTGGCCGTCCCACATGAGCAGTTCTTC. Translating it yields CASSLAVPHEQFF. The full variable domain, rest sourced from reference TRBV5-6 and TRBJ2-1, is DAGVTQSPTHLIKTRGQQVTLRCSPKSGHDTVSWYQQALGQGPQFIFQYYEEEERQRGNFPDRFSGHQFPNYSSELNVNALLLGDSALYLCASSLAVPHEQFFGPGTRLTVL.

This clonotype was found many times. The rearrangement joins TRBV28 to TRBJ2-7, with D unresolved. The germline CDR1 and CDR2 sequences are MDHEN and SYDVKM. CDR3 size: 14 residues. Trimming took off 5 bases at V and 3 bases at J, with 14 bases between the two ends. CDR3 nucleotide sequence: TGTGCCAGCAGTACCCAGATTCCCAACTACGAGCAGTACTTC. Translating gives CASSTQIPNYEQYF.

This chain connects TRBV7-2 to TRBJ1-3; D is possibly TRBD1 (5 bases). This CDR3 has 13 amino acids. Trimming took off 5 bases at V and 9 bases at J, with 14 bases between the two ends. Germline CDR1 and CDR2: SGHTA and FQGNSA. The CDR3 here is CASSAGENPTIYF. The CDR3 DNA sequence: TGTGCCAGCAGCGCGGGGGAGAACCCCACCATATATTTT.

This sequence joins TRBV18 and TRBJ2-7, with 9 bases identical to TRBD1. J gave up 7 bases and V 1 base, and 5 bases lay outside the gene matches. The CDR3 consists of 14 residues. Germline CDR1 is KGHSH and CDR2 is LQKENI. Here the CDR3 reads CASSPRRDREEQYF. Written as DNA, the CDR3 is TGTGCCAGCTCACCACGGCGGGACAGGGAAGAGCAGTACTTC. Combining the CDR3 with reference TRBV18 and TRBJ2-7 gives the whole variable domain NAGVMQNPRHLVRRRGQEARLRCSPMKGHSHVYWYRQLPEEGLKFMVYLQKENIIDESGMPKERFSAEFPKEGPSILRIQQVVRGDSAAYFCASSPRRDREEQYFGPGTRLTVT.

This sequence joins TRBV9 and TRBJ2-3; TRBD2 matches 9 bases. Germline CDR1 and CDR2: SGDLS and YYNGEE. Trimming cost V 5 bases and J 4 bases; bases outside gene matches: 11. The CDR3 is 16 amino acids. CDR3 residues: CASSRQAGGLADTQYF. The CDR3 region has the DNA TGTGCCAGCAGTCGCCAGGCGGGGGGGCTCGCAGATACGCAGTATTTT. Full variable domain (rest looked up from reference TRBV9 and TRBJ2-3): DSGVTQTPKHLITATGQRVTLRCSPRSGDLSVYWYQQSLDQGLQFLIQYYNGEERAKGNILERFSAQQFPDLHSELNLSSLELGDSALYFCASSRQAGGLADTQYFGPGTRLTVL.

This clonotype showed up just a few times. The chain employs TRBV28 and TRBJ2-3; 8 nucleotides align to TRBD2. The CDR3 has 15 residues. Germline-derived CDR1 and CDR2 are MDHEN and SYDVKM. The trim removed 3 bases at V and 5 bases at J, leaving 7 bases unmatched. CDR3 amino acids: CASSFGGGGKDTQYF. The CDR3 nucleotides are TGTGCCAGCAGTTTCGGGGGCGGGGGGAAAGATACGCAGTATTTT.

The chain carries TRBV15 and TRBJ2-7; perhaps TRBD2 as D (6 bases). Germline CDR1 is LNHNV and CDR2 is YYDKDF (reference sequence). Trimming stripped 7 bases from V and 5 bases from J, with 15 bases between. The CDR3 is 13 residues long. CDR3 nucleotide sequence: TGTGCCACCACTGAATTTTGGGGGGACGAGCAGTACTTC. This translates into CATTEFWGDEQYF.

This clonotype was counted only a few times. The V gene is TRBV7-2, the J gene TRBJ2-7; 8 nucleotides match TRBD2. Per germline, CDR1 SGHTA and CDR2 FQGNSA. Losses at the gene ends were 4 bases for V and 1 base for J; bases not matched to a gene: 6. The length of the CDR3 is 15 residues. This chain's CDR3 is CASSSGVAGSYEQYF. In nucleotides, the CDR3 is TGTGCCAGCAGCTCTGGGGTAGCGGGATCCTACGAGCAGTACTTC.

The rearrangement links TRBV20-1 to TRBJ2-3; D remains ambiguous. Germline loops: CDR1 DFQATT, CDR2 SNEGSKA (reference sequence). V lost 5 bases and J 6 bases, leaving 9 bases between the germline ends. This CDR3 region has 11 residues. The chain's CDR3 is CSAPDEDTQYF. The CDR3 nucleotides are TGCAGTGCTCCCGACGAGGATACGCAGTATTTT.

This clonotype was seen more than once but under ten times. This rearrangement joins TRBV7-2 to TRBJ1-5, with 10 bases aligning to TRBD1. This CDR3 spans 15 amino acids. From germline, CDR1 is SGHTA and CDR2 FQGNSA. J lost 4 bases, V lost 3 bases, and 3 bases had no gene match. CDR3 sequence (DNA): TGTGCCAGCAGCTTTGACAGGGGGCAGAATCAGCCCCAGCATTTT. Its translation is CASSFDRGQNQPQHF. Complete variable domain (other parts from reference TRBV7-2 and TRBJ1-5): GAGVSQSPSNKVTEKGKDVELRCDPISGHTALYWYRQSLGQGLEFLIYFQGNSAPDKSGLPSDRFSAERTGGSVSTLTIQRTQQEDSAVYLCASSFDRGQNQPQHFGDGTRLSIL.

The chain employs TRBV29-1 and TRBJ2-3; 9 nucleotides align to TRBD2. Germline assignment: CDR1 SQVTM and CDR2 ANQGSEA. Trimming cost V 7 bases and J 2 bases; bases outside gene matches: 4. This CDR3 comprises 13 residues. The CDR3 nucleotides read TGCAGCGGGGGCGGGGGGGCCACAGATACGCAGTATTTT. Protein sequence: CSGGGGATDTQYF.

For this clonotype: A read error may be the cause here, since a much bigger clone is one base away. The chain has TRBV7-3 and TRBJ2-1; the match to TRBD2 covers 13 bases. The DNA end lines up better with TRBJ2-7; the J call may be wrong. Germline V gene sequence: CDR1 SGHTA, CDR2 FQGTGA. CDR3 length: 17 amino acids. The CDR3 reads CASSSGLAGATTNEQYF. The CDR3 region has the DNA TGTGCCAGCAGCTCCGGACTAGCGGGGGCCACCACCAATGAGCAGTACTTC.

This chain connects TRBV4-2 to TRBJ2-7; TRBD2 is a possible D gene (6 bases). V was cut by 1 base and J by 6 bases, with 16 bases left in between. Germline CDR1 is LGHNA and CDR2 is YNFKEQ. The CDR3 runs 15 residues. Written as DNA, the CDR3 is TGTGCCAGCAGCCAAGGGTCAACTAGCACGCGCGAGCAGTACTTC. This encodes CASSQGSTSTREQYF.

For this clonotype: This may stem from a read error, because a much larger clone lies one nucleotide away. V is TRBV29-1 and J is TRBJ1-1; D is undetermined. The CDR3 totals 12 residues. The V gene's germline CDR1 is SQVTM and CDR2 ANQGSEA. V was cut by 5 bases and J by 8 bases, with 15 bases left in between. The CDR3 sequence is CSVIGGMAEAFF. In DNA, the CDR3 is TGCAGCGTTATCGGCGGGATGGCCGAAGCTTTCTTT.

In this sample, this clonotype turned up many times. This chain uses TRBV3-1 with TRBJ1-2, with 7 positions matching TRBD1. The germline V gene encodes CDR1 LGHDT and CDR2 YNNKEL (reference sequence). The V and J ends lost 4 bases and 0 bases, in that order; junction bases with no gene match: 8. This CDR3 is built from 16 residues. This CDR3 is CASSRTTGQANYGYTF. The CDR3 nucleotides read TGTGCCAGCAGCCGCACGACAGGGCAAGCTAACTATGGCTACACCTTC.

This clonotype was recorded many times. The genes are TRBV4-1 and TRBJ2-3, with 10 bases identical to TRBD2. V lost 0 bases and J lost 5; bases outside the gene matches: 5. This CDR3 has 16 amino acids. Germline CDR1 is MGHRA and CDR2 is YSYEKL. CDR3 nucleotide sequence: TGCGCCAGCAGCCAAGATCAGCGGGGGGGCGTAGATACGCAGTATTTT. Its protein is CASSQDQRGGVDTQYF.

This clonotype was observed a single time. The chain links TRBV4-1 to TRBJ2-3; D not certain. V was trimmed by 1 base and J by 2 bases, leaving 7 bases between them. Germline-derived CDR1 and CDR2 are MGHRA and YSYEKL. The CDR3 has 14 amino acids. The CDR3: CASSQGTDTDTQYF. The CDR3 DNA reads TGCGCCAGCAGCCAAGGGACGGACACAGATACGCAGTATTTT.

The rearrangement links TRBV5-1 to TRBJ1-1; a weak D match, TRBD1 (6 bases). Trimming shortened V by 5 bases and J by 4 bases, and 27 bases separated the two germline ends. The CDR3 covers 18 residues. CDR1 SGHRS and CDR2 YFSETQ come from the germline V gene. The CDR3 region has the DNA TGCGCCAGCAGACTGGACAGTGCCTCCTGGGGAAGAAGCACTGAAGCTTTCTTT. This encodes CASRLDSASWGRSTEAFF.

This clonotype has more than one count but fewer than ten. The chain links TRBV5-5 to TRBJ2-5; a weak D match, TRBD2 (6 bases). Trimming took off 3 bases at V and 5 bases at J, with 17 bases between the two ends. Germline V gene sequence: CDR1 SGHKS, CDR2 YYEKEE (reference sequence). This CDR3 is built from 15 residues. This CDR3 reads CASSWGSMAGETQYF. The CDR3 bases are TGTGCCAGCAGCTGGGGGTCAATGGCGGGGGAGACCCAGTACTTC.

As for this clonotype: This could be a read error, since a much larger clone is one nucleotide away. DNA for the CDR3: TGTGCCAGCTCACCAAACACGGACAATGAGCAGTACTTC. Amino acid sequence: CASSPNTDNEQYF. The chain couples TRBV18 to TRBJ2-4, with D possibly matching TRBD1 (5 bases). Trimming left V 2 bases short and J 13 bases short, with 15 bases between. CDR3 length: 13 residues. The V gene's germline CDR1 is KGHSH and CDR2 LQKENI.

The chain couples TRBV7-9 to TRBJ2-2; D tentatively fits TRBD1 or TRBD2 (5 bases each). V lost 5 bases and J 0 bases, leaving 16 bases between the germline ends. The CDR3 loop spans 17 amino acids. The V gene's germline CDR1 is SEHNR and CDR2 FQNEAQ (reference sequence). The CDR3 region has the DNA TGTGCCAGCAGCCTCCGGGACCGTCTCGCGAACACCGGGGAGCTGTTTTTT. It specifies CASSLRDRLANTGELFF.

This clonotype was observed a handful of times. This clone may be a read error of a much larger clone one base away. V is TRBV3-1 and J is TRBJ2-2; D gene uncertain. This CDR3 contains 13 residues. Germline V CDR1 and CDR2: LGHDT, YNNKEL (reference sequence). V was clipped by 5 bases and J by 0 bases, with 4 bases between them. As DNA, the CDR3 is TGTGCCAGCAGCACCGCGAACACCGGGGAGCTGTTTTTT. It specifies CASSTANTGELFF.